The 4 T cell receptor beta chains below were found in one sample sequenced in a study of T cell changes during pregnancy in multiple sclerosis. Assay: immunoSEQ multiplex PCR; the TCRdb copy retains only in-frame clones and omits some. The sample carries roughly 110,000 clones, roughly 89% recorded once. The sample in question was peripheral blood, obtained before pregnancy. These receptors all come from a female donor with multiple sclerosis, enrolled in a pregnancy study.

Here the CDR3 DNA reads TGTGCCAGCAGTGAACAAAGCGGGACCCCCTACAATGAGCAGTTCTTC. It encodes CASSEQSGTPYNEQFF. The chain links TRBV6-1 to TRBJ2-1, with 7 bases identical to TRBD2. The germline gives CDR1 MNHNS, CDR2 SASEGT. The CDR3 length is 16 residues. V dropped 2 bases and J dropped 2; count of bases not matched to a gene: 6.

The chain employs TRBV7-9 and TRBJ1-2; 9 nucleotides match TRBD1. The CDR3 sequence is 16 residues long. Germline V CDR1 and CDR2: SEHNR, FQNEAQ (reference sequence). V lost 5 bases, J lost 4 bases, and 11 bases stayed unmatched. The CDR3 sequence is CASSKTGTGPGYGYTF. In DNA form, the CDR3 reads TGTGCCAGCAGCAAAACCGGGACAGGGCCGGGCTATGGCTACACCTTC. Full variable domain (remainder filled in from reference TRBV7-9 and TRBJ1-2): DTGVSQNPRHKITKRGQNVTFRCDPISEHNRLYWYRQTLGQGPEFLTYFQNEAQLEKSRLLSDRFSAERPKGSFSTLEIQRTEQGDSAMYLCASSKTGTGPGYGYTFGSGTRLTVV.

CDR3 sequence: CASSKRWKGDRVMNEQYF. Here the CDR3 DNA reads TGTGCCAGCAGCAAAAGGTGGAAAGGGGACAGGGTAATGAACGAGCAGTACTTC. This chain uses TRBV21-1 with TRBJ2-7; the DNA was not compared with TRBD1, the D call given in the table. TRBV21-1 is given as a pseudogene. This CDR3 has 18 residues.

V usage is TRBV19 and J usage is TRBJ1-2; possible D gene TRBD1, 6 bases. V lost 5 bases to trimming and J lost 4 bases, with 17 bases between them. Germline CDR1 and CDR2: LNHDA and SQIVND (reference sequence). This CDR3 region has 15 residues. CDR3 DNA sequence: TGTGCCAGTAGTTCCGGCGGGGGGGGCGTCTATGGCTACACCTTC. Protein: CASSSGGGGVYGYTF.